The subject of this entry is one T cell receptor (beta chain). Its specificity is unknown. This entry comes from a study of T cell responses to AZD1222 COVID-19 vaccine. Whole-study results and caveats: With two AZD1222 doses given, Spike-specific TCR breadth and depth both rose. Clonal diversity was possibly underestimated, and white British individuals and females predominated among donors.

Between the trimmed V and J ends, which lost 4 bases and 5 bases, there was a span of 15 bases. The length of the CDR3 is 15 residues. Germline V CDR1 and CDR2: SGHAT, FQNNGV. Here immunoSEQ multiplex PCR was the method, and the copy in TCRdb shows in-frame clones only, minus some. The top ten clones hold 5.1% of a sample with 150,000 to 200,000 clones, around 94% of them seen once. This receptor was identified in an adult who received the AZD1222 COVID-19 vaccine. The chain has TRBV11-2 and TRBJ2-4; tentatively, D is TRBD2 (5 bases). This specimen consisted of peripheral blood, obtained 28 days after the second AZD1222 dose. The CDR3 bases are TGTGCCAGCAGCTCCCCGAGGGCTACCGAAAACATTCAGTACTTC. Residues: CASSSPRATENIQYF. The full variable domain, its missing parts supplied by reference TRBV11-2 and TRBJ2-4, is EAGVAQSPRYKIIEKRQSVAFWCNPISGHATLYWYQQILGQGPKLLIQFQNNGVVDDSQLPKDRFSAERLKGVDSTLKIQPAKLEDSAVYLCASSSPRATENIQYFGAGTRLSVL.